This T cell receptor beta chain was captured in a study of T cells expressing NK-cell markers. Study at large: Investigators obtained TCR beta repertoires from sorted CD3+CD56+NKG2C+, CD3+CD56+NKG2C- and CD3+CD56-NKG2C+ T cells. Seven of the eight sequenced donors were classified as HCMV-seropositive, and one was classified as seronegative.

Germline V gene lookup returns CDR1 MNHEY and CDR2 SVGAGI. The CDR3 contains 17 residues. Points on this clonotype: Its antigen remains unknown.

Study-wide points: Dominant NKG2C+ clonotype frequencies of roughly 1.0-7.5% of CD8+ T cells were measured in about 6 donors. The HCMV specificity of the expanded NKG2C+ T cell clones stayed unresolved.

One entry per CDR3 protein, without DNA, is what TCRdb gives after re-calling the 5' RACE reads. Here the sample table reports more than 400,000 distinct CDR3 sequences. This TCR derives from a woman aged 18-69 years in good health. This chain connects TRBV6-5 to TRBJ2-1; TCRdb designates TRBD1, a call that cannot be tested without DNA. Sequencing was performed on blood T cells: a sorted CD56 or NKG2C T cell subset, CD4+ or CD8+ T cells, or bulk PBMC T cells (not recorded which). This CDR3 is CASSYSRGGTGSNEQFF.